This TCR beta chain was observed in a study of regulatory T cells in long-lasting Graves disease. Study-level findings and limits: It was in persistent disease that TRBV28, TRBJ1-2 and TRBJ2-5 were favored. The number of shared public clonotypes was higher in persistent patients (about 2,700) than new patients (966).

V lost 4 bases, J lost 0 bases, and 13 bases lay in between. The CDR3 sequence is 14 residues long. Germline CDR1 and CDR2: SQVTM and ANQGSEA. Sequencing libraries for TCR beta were prepared with iRepertoire HTBI primers and Arm-PCR of CDR3 regions. One entry per CDR3 protein results from TCRdb running MiXCR on the multiplex PCR reads. The sample includes over 350,000 distinct CDR3 sequences, roughly 20% seen only once; the top ten take around 21%. The time point was: persistent/refractory GD, antithyroid drugs over 5 years with positive TRAb. Preparation of the TCR library used RNA extracted from PBMCs. In the case of this clonotype: The antigen is unknown.

Sequenced material: peripheral blood mononuclear cells (PBMCs), taken when the disease was refractory, from a patient treated with antithyroid drugs. This clonotype was obtained from a female donor with Graves disease. V is TRBV29-1 and J is TRBJ2-7; D call uncertain. DNA of the CDR3: TGCAGCGTTGTTGATGGTAAAAGCTCCTACGAGCAGTACTTC. Translating it yields CSVVDGKSSYEQYF.